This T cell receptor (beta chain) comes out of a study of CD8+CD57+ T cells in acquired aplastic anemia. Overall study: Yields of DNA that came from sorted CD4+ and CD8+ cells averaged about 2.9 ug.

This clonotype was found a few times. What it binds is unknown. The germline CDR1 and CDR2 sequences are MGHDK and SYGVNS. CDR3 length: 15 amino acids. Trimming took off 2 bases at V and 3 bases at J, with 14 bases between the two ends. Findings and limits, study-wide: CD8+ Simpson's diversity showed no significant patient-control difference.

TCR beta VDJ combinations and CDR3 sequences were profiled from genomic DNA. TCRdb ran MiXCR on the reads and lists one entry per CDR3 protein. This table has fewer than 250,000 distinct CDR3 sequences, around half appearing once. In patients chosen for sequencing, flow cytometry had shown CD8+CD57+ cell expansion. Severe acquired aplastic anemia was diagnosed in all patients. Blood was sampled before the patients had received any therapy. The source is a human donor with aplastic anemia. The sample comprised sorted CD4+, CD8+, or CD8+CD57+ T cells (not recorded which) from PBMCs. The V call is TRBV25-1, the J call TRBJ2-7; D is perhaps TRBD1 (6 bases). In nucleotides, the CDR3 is TGTGCCAGCAGTGAAGTGACAGGTGCTCTCTACGAGCAGTACTTC. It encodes CASSEVTGALYEQYF.